A single sample gave rise to the 4 T cell receptor beta chains below, sequenced in a study of tumor-infiltrating lymphocytes in primary liver carcinoma. Total RNA and DNA came together from approximately 20-30 mg of bulk tissue without cell sorting. The template, roughly 510 ng total RNA, yielded TCR beta cDNA made with a constant-region primer. Amplification in three nested multiplex PCR rounds with slightly modified ARM-PCR gave rise to TCR beta libraries. Running 10 cycles apiece, the first two PCR rounds relied on TRBV1-TRBV30 forward primers together with a C-beta reverse primer. TCRdb itself ran the multiplex PCR reads through MiXCR, one entry per CDR3 protein. The sample lists roughly 100,000 distinct CDR3 sequences, 65% to 75% occurring once. Sequencing was done on a sample of liver tumor tissue from sampling region 2. The subset here: tumor region T2, inferior pole. These receptors were obtained from a woman aged 55-69 years with primary liver carcinoma and hepatitis B virus infection.

V and J are TRBV28 and TRBJ2-6; D is possibly TRBD1 or TRBD2 (7 bases each). Trimming shortened V by 7 bases and J by 1 base, and 20 bases separated the two germline ends. Germline V gives CDR1 MDHEN, CDR2 SYDVKM. The CDR3 extends over 18 amino acids. This CDR3 reads CASTPPQGEGSGANVLTF. CDR3 bases: TGTGCCAGCACCCCGCCCCAGGGGGAGGGGTCTGGGGCCAACGTCCTGACTTTC. Combining the CDR3 with reference TRBV28 and TRBJ2-6 gives the whole variable domain DVKVTQSSRYLVKRTGEKVFLECVQDMDHENMFWYRQDPGLGLRLIYFSYDVKMKEKGDIPEGYSVSREKKERFSLILESASTNQTSMYLCASTPPQGEGSGANVLTFGAGSRLTVL.

To note about this clonotype: The junction does not match germline at one end; this may be a read error. V gene TRBV7-9 combines with J gene TRBJ2-7; no clear D. The CDR3 is 12 residues long. CDR1 and CDR2 (germline): SEHNR, FQNEAQ (reference sequence). CDR3 nucleotide sequence: TGTGTCAGCAGCTTCGGAACTTACGAGCAGTACTTC. Translating it yields CVSSFGTYEQYF.

On this clonotype: The conserved phenylalanine or tryptophan is not found at the CDR3 terminus, so this likely reflects a read error. This sequence joins TRBV5-1 and TRBJ2-3, with D perhaps given as TRBD1 or TRBD2 (5 bases each). Germline-derived CDR1 and CDR2 are SGHRS and YFSETQ. The CDR3 contains 16 residues. The CDR3 sequence: CTSSLARAGTGDTQYL. The CDR3 bases are TGCACCAGCAGCTTGGCTCGGGCAGGGACGGGAGATACGCAGTATTTA.

Points on this clonotype: A read error is likely, as this CDR3 ends without the conserved phenylalanine or tryptophan. For the CDR3, the DNA is TGTGCCAGCAGCCCCCAGCGGGAAGGCTGGGAGCTGTTTCTC. Translation: CASSPQREGWELFL. The chain carries TRBV7-8 and TRBJ2-2; 7 nucleotides agree with TRBD2. This CDR3 region has 14 residues. Trimming took 5 bases from V and 9 from J; bases not matched to a gene: 9. Germline CDR1 is SGHVS and CDR2 is FQNEAQ.